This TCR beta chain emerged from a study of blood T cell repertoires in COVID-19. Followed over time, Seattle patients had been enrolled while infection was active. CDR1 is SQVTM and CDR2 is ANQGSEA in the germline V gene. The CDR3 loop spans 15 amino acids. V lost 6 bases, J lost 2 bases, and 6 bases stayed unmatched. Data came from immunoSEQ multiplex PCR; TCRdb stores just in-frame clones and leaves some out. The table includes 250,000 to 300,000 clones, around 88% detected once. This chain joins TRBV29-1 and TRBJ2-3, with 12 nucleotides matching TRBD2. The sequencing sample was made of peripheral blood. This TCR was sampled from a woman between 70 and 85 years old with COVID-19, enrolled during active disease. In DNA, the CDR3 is TGCAGCGTCCTCGGACTAGCGGGGACCACAGATACGCAGTATTTT. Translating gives CSVLGLAGTTDTQYF.